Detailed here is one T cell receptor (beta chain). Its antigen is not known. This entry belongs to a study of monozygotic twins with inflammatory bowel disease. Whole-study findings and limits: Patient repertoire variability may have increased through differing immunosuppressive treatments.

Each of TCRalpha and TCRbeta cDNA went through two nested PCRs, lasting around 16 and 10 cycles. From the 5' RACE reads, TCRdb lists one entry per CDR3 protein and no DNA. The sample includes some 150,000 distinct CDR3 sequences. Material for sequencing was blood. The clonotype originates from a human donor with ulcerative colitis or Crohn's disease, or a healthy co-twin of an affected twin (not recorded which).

Here the CDR3 reads CATSRELAGQNIQYF. V and J are TRBV15 and TRBJ2-4; as DNA is missing, the TRBD2 call by TCRdb cannot be tested. Germline CDR1 LNHNV, CDR2 YYDKDF (reference sequence). The length of the CDR3 is 15 residues.